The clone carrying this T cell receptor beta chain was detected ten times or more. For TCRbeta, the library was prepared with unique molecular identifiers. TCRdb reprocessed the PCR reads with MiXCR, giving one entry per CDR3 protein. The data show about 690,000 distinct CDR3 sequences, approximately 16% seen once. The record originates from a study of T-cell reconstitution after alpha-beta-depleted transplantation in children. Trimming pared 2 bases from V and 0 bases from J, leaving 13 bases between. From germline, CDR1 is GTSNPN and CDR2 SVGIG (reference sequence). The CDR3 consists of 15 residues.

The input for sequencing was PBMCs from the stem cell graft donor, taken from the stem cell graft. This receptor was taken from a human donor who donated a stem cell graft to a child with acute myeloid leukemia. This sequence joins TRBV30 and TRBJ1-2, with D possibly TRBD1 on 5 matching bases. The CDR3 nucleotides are TGTGCCTGGAGTTTCACAGGCGGAGCTAACTATGGCTACACCTTC. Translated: CAWSFTGGANYGYTF.